This paragraph reports one T cell receptor (beta chain). Its antigen specificity is not known. A much larger clone lies a single base off, so this may be a read error. This sample is part of a study of identical twins (dated by TCRdb to the mid-2010s). Looking at the study overall: The study deep-sequenced TCR alpha and beta repertoires from monozygotic twins, unrelated adults of various ages and cord blood to test whether fetal clonotypes persist. To rule out contamination, the twin experiments were replicated at different times with different library preparation protocols. Beyond this particular receptor, the publication reports: Out-of-frame TCR alpha sequences shared between twins showed an excess of low generation-probability sequences compared with coincidental sharing between unrelated individuals. In monozygotic twins, recombination models systematically underestimated out-of-frame TCR alpha sharing, but the models matched the sharing seen between unrelated individuals. In beta out-of-frame sequences, excess twin sharing was weaker, because having fewer shared sequences lowered the signal-to-noise ratio. Fewer insertions were carried by abundant cord blood beta clonotypes; a weaker similar trend was observed in young adult naive repertoires, while no such trend was observed in memory repertoires. Zero-insertion analyses could be partly confounded by invariant T cells such as MAIT and iNKT, though diverse VJ usage argued against such confounding for most clonotypes. Conclusions relied on cross-sectional statistical analysis, since the same donors could not be followed over many years.

Every donor was a healthy Caucasian. The library was built by means of 5' RACE. The run used an Illumina HiSeq 2000. Template switching introduced a universal primer binding site; the final cDNA contained a unique molecular identifier, enabling accurate counting of TCR cDNA molecules. Specific primers in the conserved constant-segment region were used to synthesize first-strand cDNA for TCR alpha and beta chains. Each cDNA library was double barcoded, with a SMART-Mk sample barcode plus Illumina barcodes, to control for contamination. TruSeq adapter sequences along with Illumina sample barcodes were introduced in two successive PCR steps. TCR alpha and beta cDNA libraries were sequenced on the Illumina HiSeq platform with custom primers. In the original analysis: Raw reads were processed with MiGEC to extract unique molecular identifiers, and MiXCR was used to determine CDR3 positions. For each individual, recombination models were inferred using an EM algorithm with the repgenHMM and IGoR tools. Shared clonotype analysis was performed with the tcR package in R, normalizing sharing by the product of cloneset sizes. Out-of-frame nonproductive sequences were analyzed to study raw recombination free of thymic and clonal selection effects. Starting from the raw public reads, TCRdb applied fastp trimming at Q25, assembled clones with MiXCR and retained in-frame beta chains. Each CDR3 protein gets just one entry, which takes the most common genes and DNA from the rows behind it. The V and J calls, along with clone size, are taken from TCRdb and not from the paper's own processing. Across this sample there are 1.5 million to 2 million distinct CDR3 sequences, with less than 35% seen only once. Approximately 0.29% of the sample is in the top ten clones.

The clonotype was recovered from a newborn girl in good health. Specimen: cord blood.

At the DNA level, the sequence is TGTGCCAGCAGTTACTCGAGGTGGGAGGGTCAGTACTTC. Protein translation: CASSYSRWEGQYF. The chain couples TRBV6-5 to TRBJ2-7, with 7 middle bases fitting TRBD2. The cysteine opens and the phenylalanine closes a CDR3 of 13 amino acids. The kept DNA is CDR3 alone, 39 bases in frame from the first base. In the germline V gene, CDR1 corresponds to MNHEY and CDR2 to SVGAGI. V trim: 0 bases; J trim: 10 bases; unmatched bases: 6.